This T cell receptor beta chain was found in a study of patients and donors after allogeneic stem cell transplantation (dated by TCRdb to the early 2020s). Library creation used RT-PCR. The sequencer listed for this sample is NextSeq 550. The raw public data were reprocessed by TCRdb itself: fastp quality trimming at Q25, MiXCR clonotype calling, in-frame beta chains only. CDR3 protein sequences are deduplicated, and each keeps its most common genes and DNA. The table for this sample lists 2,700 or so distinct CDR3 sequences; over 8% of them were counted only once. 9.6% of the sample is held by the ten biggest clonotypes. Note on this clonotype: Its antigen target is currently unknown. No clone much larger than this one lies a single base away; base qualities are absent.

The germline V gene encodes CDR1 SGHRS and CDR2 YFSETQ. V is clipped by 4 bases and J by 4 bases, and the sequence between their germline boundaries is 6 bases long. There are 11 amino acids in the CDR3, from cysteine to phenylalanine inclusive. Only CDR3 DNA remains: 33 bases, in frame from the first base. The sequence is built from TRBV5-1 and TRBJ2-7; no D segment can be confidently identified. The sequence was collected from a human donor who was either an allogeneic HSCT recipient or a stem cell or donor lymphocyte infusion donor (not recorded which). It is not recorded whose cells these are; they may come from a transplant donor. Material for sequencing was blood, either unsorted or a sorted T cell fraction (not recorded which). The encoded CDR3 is CASSADYEQYF. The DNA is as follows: TGCGCCAGCAGCGCCGATTACGAGCAGTACTTC.